This TCR beta chain came from a study of blood T cell repertoires in COVID-19. Study information: The cDNA or gDNA used as material had been derived from T cells, B-cell-depleted T cells, or PBMCs.

CDR1 and CDR2 from the germline V gene are SGHKS and YYEKEE (reference sequence). The CDR3 is 16 residues long. With 3 bases clipped from V and 6 bases from J, the junction kept 11 bases outside the gene matches. Authors' processing steps: Amplification of reference gene primers provided the estimated nucleated cell counts. The data were produced by immunoSEQ multiplex PCR, yet TCRdb's version contains in-frame clones alone and is incomplete. V and J calls and clone size follow that table, whereas D and trimming were derived from the DNA. The sample shows 90,000 to 130,000 clones, roughly 81% of them seen only once.

This receptor was identified in a middle-aged man with acute or convalescent COVID-19. The sequenced material came from peripheral blood. This chain joins TRBV5-5 and TRBJ2-1; 8 bases map to TRBD2. The CDR3 sequence is CASSYSGLEAFNEQFF. The CDR3 coding sequence is TGTGCCAGCAGCTATTCGGGACTAGAAGCTTTCAATGAGCAGTTCTTC.